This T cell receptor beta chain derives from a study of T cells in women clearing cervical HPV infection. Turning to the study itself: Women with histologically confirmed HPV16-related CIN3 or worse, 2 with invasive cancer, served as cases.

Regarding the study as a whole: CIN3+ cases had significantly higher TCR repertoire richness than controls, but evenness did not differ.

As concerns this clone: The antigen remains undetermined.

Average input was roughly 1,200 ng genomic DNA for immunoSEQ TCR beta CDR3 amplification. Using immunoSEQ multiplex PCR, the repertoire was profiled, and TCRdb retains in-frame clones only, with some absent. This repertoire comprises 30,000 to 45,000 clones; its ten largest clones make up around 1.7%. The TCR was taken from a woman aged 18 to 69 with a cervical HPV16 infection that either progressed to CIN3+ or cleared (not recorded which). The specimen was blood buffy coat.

CDR3 residues: CASSEVGGAGTDTQYF. Incomplete CDR3 DNA: TGTGCCAGCAGTGAAGTAGGGGGGGCGGGAACAGATACG. The chain couples TRBV6-1 to TRBJ2-3, with D perhaps matching TRBD2 (7 bases). The CDR3 end falls 3 residues outside the read, so it is completed with the germline J gene. V was clipped by 1 base and J by 3 bases, with 14 bases between them. Looked up from germline, CDR1 is MNHNS and CDR2 is SASEGT. This CDR3 contains 16 residues.